This TCR beta chain was sequenced in a study of T-cell reconstitution after alpha-beta-depleted transplantation in children. The germline CDR1 and CDR2 sequences are LGHDT and YNNKEL (reference sequence). J gave up 3 bases and V 3 bases, and 7 bases lay outside the gene matches. The CDR3 has 18 amino acids. This clonotype has a handful of counts. Using unique molecular identifiers, the investigators prepared the TCRbeta library. TCRdb re-called the PCR reads through MiXCR, storing one row per CDR3 protein. In the table there are 200,000 to 250,000 distinct CDR3 sequences, roughly 10% of which are singletons.

The starting material was PBMCs from the stem cell graft donor, obtained from the stem cell graft. The rearrangement joins TRBV3-1 to TRBJ2-4, with 14 bases identical to TRBD2. The receptor comes from a human donor who donated a stem cell graft to a child with acute lymphoblastic leukemia. CDR3 nucleotides: TGTGCCAGCAGCCAGGCGGGACTAGCGGGGGAGTACAAAAACATTCAGTACTTC. Residues: CASSQAGLAGEYKNIQYF.